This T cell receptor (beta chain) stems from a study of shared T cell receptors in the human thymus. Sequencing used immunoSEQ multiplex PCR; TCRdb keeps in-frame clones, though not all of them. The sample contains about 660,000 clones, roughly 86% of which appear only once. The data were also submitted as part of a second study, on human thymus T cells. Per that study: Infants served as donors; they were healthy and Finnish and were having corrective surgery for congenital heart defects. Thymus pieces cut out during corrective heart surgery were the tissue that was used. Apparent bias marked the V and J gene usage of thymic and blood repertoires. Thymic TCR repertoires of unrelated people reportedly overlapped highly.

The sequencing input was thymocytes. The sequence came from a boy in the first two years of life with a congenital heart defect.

The CDR3 DNA reads TGTGCCAGCAGTTTATCGGGTCGGACTAGCGGGATGGGGGGGACCTACGAGCAGTACTTC. It is translated as CASSLSGRTSGMGGTYEQYF. The chain uses TRBV28 and TRBJ2-7; 12 bases line up with TRBD2. The V and J ends lost 1 base and 2 bases, in that order; junction bases with no gene match: 15. This CDR3 contains 20 residues. The V gene's germline CDR1 is MDHEN and CDR2 SYDVKM.